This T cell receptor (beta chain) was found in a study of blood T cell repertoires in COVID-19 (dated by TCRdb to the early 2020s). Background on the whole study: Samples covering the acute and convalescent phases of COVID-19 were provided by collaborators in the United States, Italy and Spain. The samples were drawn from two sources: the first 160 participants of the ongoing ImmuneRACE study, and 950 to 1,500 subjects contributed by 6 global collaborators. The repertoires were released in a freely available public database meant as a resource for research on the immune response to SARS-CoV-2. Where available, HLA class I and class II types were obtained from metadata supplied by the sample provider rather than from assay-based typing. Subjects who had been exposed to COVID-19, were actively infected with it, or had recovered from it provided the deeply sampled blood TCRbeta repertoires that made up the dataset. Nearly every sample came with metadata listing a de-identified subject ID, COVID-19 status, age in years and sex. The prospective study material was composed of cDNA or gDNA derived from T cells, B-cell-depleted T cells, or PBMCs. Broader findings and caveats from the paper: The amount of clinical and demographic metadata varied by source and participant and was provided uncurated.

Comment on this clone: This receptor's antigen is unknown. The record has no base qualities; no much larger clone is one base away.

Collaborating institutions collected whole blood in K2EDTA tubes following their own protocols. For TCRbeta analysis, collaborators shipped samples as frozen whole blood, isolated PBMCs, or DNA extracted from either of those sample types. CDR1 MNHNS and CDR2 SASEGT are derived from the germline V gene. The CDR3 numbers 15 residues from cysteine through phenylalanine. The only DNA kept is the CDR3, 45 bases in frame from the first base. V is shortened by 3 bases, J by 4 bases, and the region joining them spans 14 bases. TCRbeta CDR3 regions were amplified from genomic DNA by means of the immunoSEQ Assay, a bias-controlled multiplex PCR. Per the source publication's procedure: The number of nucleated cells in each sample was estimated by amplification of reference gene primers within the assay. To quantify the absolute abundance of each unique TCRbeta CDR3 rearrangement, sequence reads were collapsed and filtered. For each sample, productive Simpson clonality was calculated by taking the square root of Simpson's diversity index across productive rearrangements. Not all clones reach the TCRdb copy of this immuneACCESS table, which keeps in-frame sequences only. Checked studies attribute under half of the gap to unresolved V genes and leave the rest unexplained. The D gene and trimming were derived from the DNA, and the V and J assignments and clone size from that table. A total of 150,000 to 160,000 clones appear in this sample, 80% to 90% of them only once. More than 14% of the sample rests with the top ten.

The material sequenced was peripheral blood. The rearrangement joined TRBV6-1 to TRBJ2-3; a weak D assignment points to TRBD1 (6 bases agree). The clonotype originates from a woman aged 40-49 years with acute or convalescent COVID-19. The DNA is TGTGCCAGCAGTGAGGGGGCAGGGTTACCAGATACGCAGTATTTT. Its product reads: CASSEGAGLPDTQYF.